Listed below are T cell receptor beta chains from one sample, sequenced in a study of cytotoxic CD8 clonotypes in ibrutinib-treated CLL. The assay was immunoSEQ multiplex PCR, and TCRdb's table has in-frame clones only and misses some. The repertoire holds roughly 250,000 clones, roughly 74% seen once, with 15% in the top ten. Sample: PBMCs, taken after 24 months of ibrutinib treatment. The receptor set was obtained from a human donor with chronic lymphocytic leukemia. The CDR3 runs from the conserved cysteine through the conserved F or W. D genes are given only for firm matches. Where a row states a size, it is once, few, many or the class of an expanded clone; other rows omit it.

J gene: TRBJ2-7; clone size: .; D gene: TRBD2; V gene: TRBV19; CDR3 DNA: TGTGCCAGTAGTCCGACTAGCGGGAGGAGCTCCTACGAGCAGTACTTC; CDR3 protein: CASSPTSGRSSYEQYF
J gene: TRBJ1-2; clone size: .; D gene: .; V gene: TRBV5-1; CDR3 DNA: TGCGCCAGCAGCTTGCTCGGACAGAAGTCGAGCTATGGCTACACCTTC; CDR3 protein: CASSLLGQKSSYGYTF
J gene: TRBJ1-3; clone size: .; D gene: .; V gene: TRBV5-8; CDR3 DNA: TGTGCCAGCAGCTTGCGAGGGTATGGAAACACCATATATTTT; CDR3 protein: CASSLRGYGNTIYF
J gene: TRBJ2-7; clone size: .; D gene: TRBD2; V gene: TRBV15; CDR3 DNA: TGTGCCACCAGGGGCGTCGTTTGGGGCGCTAGCGGGAGTGAGAGCGAGCAGTACTTC; CDR3 protein: CATRGVVWGASGSESEQYF
J gene: TRBJ2-5; clone size: .; D gene: .; V gene: TRBV20-1; CDR3 DNA: TGCAGTGCGGTATTTCAAGAGACCCAGTACTTC; CDR3 protein: CSAVFQETQYF
J gene: TRBJ1-1; clone size: .; D gene: .; V gene: TRBV9; CDR3 DNA: TGTGCCAGCAGCGTAGGGGCAGGGACGGACACTGAAGCTTTCTTT; CDR3 protein: CASSVGAGTDTEAFF
J gene: TRBJ1-2; clone size: once; D gene: TRBD1; V gene: TRBV18; CDR3 DNA: TGTGCCAGCTCAACAGACAGGGACTATGGCTACACCTTC; CDR3 protein: CASSTDRDYGYTF
J gene: TRBJ2-3; clone size: .; D gene: .; V gene: TRBV5-4; CDR3 DNA: TGTGCCAGCTGTCGGGGGCCTAGTACAGATACGCAGTATTTT; CDR3 protein: CASCRGPSTDTQYF
J gene: TRBJ2-1; clone size: .; D gene: TRBD2; V gene: TRBV7-2; CDR3 DNA: TGTGCCAGCAGCTTAATTACTAGCGGGCAGCAGTTCTTC; CDR3 protein: CASSLITSGQQFF
J gene: TRBJ2-3; clone size: .; D gene: TRBD2; V gene: TRBV6-5; CDR3 DNA: TGTGCCAGCAGGAGGACTAGCGGTACAGATACGCAGTATTTT; CDR3 protein: CASRRTSGTDTQYF
J gene: TRBJ1-3; clone size: .; D gene: TRBD1; V gene: TRBV2; CDR3 DNA: TGTGCCAGCAGGCTGGGCGGCCTGACAGGGTCTGGAAACACCATATATTTT; CDR3 protein: CASRLGGLTGSGNTIYF
J gene: TRBJ1-1; clone size: .; D gene: .; V gene: TRBV5-1; CDR3 DNA: TGCGCCAGCAGCTTGGAATCGAGAAGTGAAGCTTTCTTT; CDR3 protein: CASSLESRSEAFF
J gene: TRBJ2-2; clone size: .; D gene: TRBD1; V gene: TRBV9; CDR3 DNA: TGTGCCAGCAGCGAGGGGACAGGGACGAACACCGGGGAGCTGTTTTTT; CDR3 protein: CASSEGTGTNTGELFF
J gene: TRBJ2-3; clone size: few; D gene: TRBD1; V gene: TRBV28; CDR3 DNA: TGTGCCAGCGCCCGGGACAGGGGGGCAGATACGCAGTATTTT; CDR3 protein: CASARDRGADTQYF
J gene: TRBJ1-2; clone size: .; D gene: .; V gene: TRBV29-1; CDR3 DNA: TGCAGCGTTGAAGACTACCTTTACGGGGGCTCCGGCTACACCTTC; CDR3 protein: CSVEDYLYGGSGYTF
J gene: TRBJ1-4; clone size: .; D gene: TRBD1; V gene: TRBV6-5; CDR3 DNA: TGTGCCAGCAGTTCCGGGACAGGGTCTTATGAACTGTTTTTT; CDR3 protein: CASSSGTGSYELFF
J gene: TRBJ1-2; clone size: .; D gene: .; V gene: TRBV4-3; CDR3 DNA: TGCGCCAGCAGCCAGGGGTCCACCCCGGTCACCTTC; CDR3 protein: CASSQGSTPVTF
J gene: TRBJ1-1; clone size: .; D gene: TRBD1; V gene: TRBV7-8; CDR3 DNA: TGTGCCAGCAGCCTAATTCGGACAGGGATGAACACTGAAGCTTTCTTT; CDR3 protein: CASSLIRTGMNTEAFF
J gene: TRBJ2-1; clone size: .; D gene: TRBD2; V gene: TRBV19; CDR3 DNA: TGTGCCAGTAGCGGGCGGGGAACTAGCGGGAGAAATGAGCAGTTCTTC; CDR3 protein: CASSGRGTSGRNEQFF
J gene: TRBJ2-7; clone size: .; D gene: .; V gene: TRBV5-4; CDR3 DNA: TGTGCCAGCAGCTTTGGCTACTCCTACGAGCAGTACTTC; CDR3 protein: CASSFGYSYEQYF
J gene: TRBJ2-5; clone size: .; D gene: .; V gene: TRBV5-1; CDR3 DNA: TGCGCCAGCAGCTTGACAGGGTCGGGGGAGACCCAGTACTTC; CDR3 protein: CASSLTGSGETQYF
J gene: TRBJ1-2; clone size: .; D gene: .; V gene: TRBV7-8; CDR3 DNA: TGTGCCAGCAGAGCCGGCCAGGGTGGCTATGGCTACACCTTC; CDR3 protein: CASRAGQGGYGYTF
J gene: TRBJ2-7; clone size: .; D gene: TRBD2; V gene: TRBV28; CDR3 DNA: TGTGCCAGCAGCCCTCCGCTTGGGGGGGACTACGAGCAGTACTTC; CDR3 protein: CASSPPLGGDYEQYF
J gene: TRBJ1-4; clone size: .; D gene: .; V gene: TRBV28; CDR3 DNA: TGTGCCAGCACTCCTATGACCCGTGGTAATGAAAAACTGTTTTTT; CDR3 protein: CASTPMTRGNEKLFF
J gene: TRBJ2-7; clone size: .; D gene: .; V gene: TRBV7-3; CDR3 DNA: TGTGCCAGCAGCAAAGGGACTTACTCCTACGAGCAGTACTTC; CDR3 protein: CASSKGTYSYEQYF
J gene: TRBJ2-3; clone size: .; D gene: .; V gene: TRBV1; CDR3 DNA: TGCACCAGCAGCCACACGAGCATGGCGGTGGAGGGCGGTGCAGATACGCAGTATTTT; CDR3 protein: CTSSHTSMAVEGGADTQYF
J gene: TRBJ2-5; clone size: .; D gene: .; V gene: TRBV5-1; CDR3 DNA: TGCGCCAGCAGCCGACGGTACGACGAGACCCAGTACTTC; CDR3 protein: CASSRRYDETQYF
J gene: TRBJ1-1; clone size: .; D gene: TRBD1; V gene: TRBV19; CDR3 DNA: TGTGCCGGTTTAGTCAGGGGGCGTCGAAAAGCTTTCTTT; CDR3 protein: CAGLVRGRRKAFF
J gene: TRBJ2-3; clone size: once; D gene: .; V gene: TRBV18; CDR3 DNA: TGTGCCAGCTCACCGTCCACAGATACGCAGTATTTT; CDR3 protein: CASSPSTDTQYF
J gene: TRBJ1-4; clone size: .; D gene: .; V gene: TRBV4-3; CDR3 DNA: TGCGCCAGCAGCCAAGATCGCACAGACTTTACTAATGAAAAACTGTTTTTT; CDR3 protein: CASSQDRTDFTNEKLFF
J gene: TRBJ2-7; clone size: .; D gene: .; V gene: TRBV2; CDR3 DNA: TGTGCCAGCAGCGGGGACTGGAAGGGCGAGCAGTACTTC; CDR3 protein: CASSGDWKGEQYF
J gene: TRBJ2-3; clone size: .; D gene: .; V gene: TRBV6-1; CDR3 DNA: TGTGCCAGCAGGGGAGTTAGCACAGATACGCAGTATTTT; CDR3 protein: CASRGVSTDTQYF
J gene: TRBJ2-1; clone size: .; D gene: TRBD2; V gene: TRBV5-1; CDR3 DNA: TGCGCCAGCAGCCTCAGGACTAGCGGGATCGATGAGCAGTTCTTC; CDR3 protein: CASSLRTSGIDEQFF
J gene: TRBJ2-7; clone size: .; D gene: .; V gene: TRBV30; CDR3 DNA: TGTGCCTGGATGCGGCAGGGTTTATCCTACGAGCAGTACTTC; CDR3 protein: CAWMRQGLSYEQYF
J gene: TRBJ1-5; clone size: .; D gene: TRBD1; V gene: TRBV25-1; CDR3 DNA: TGTGCCAGCAGTGGGGACAGTAGCAATCAGCCCCAGCATTTT; CDR3 protein: CASSGDSSNQPQHF
J gene: TRBJ2-7; clone size: few; D gene: TRBD2; V gene: TRBV11-1; CDR3 DNA: TGTGCCAGCAGCTTAGTAAGCGGGACGACCTACGAGCAGTACTTC; CDR3 protein: CASSLVSGTTYEQYF
J gene: TRBJ1-4; clone size: .; D gene: .; V gene: TRBV5-1; CDR3 DNA: TGCGCCAGCAGCTTGGACGGTAATGAAAAACTGTTTTTT; CDR3 protein: CASSLDGNEKLFF
J gene: TRBJ2-2; clone size: .; D gene: .; V gene: TRBV7-2; CDR3 DNA: TGTGCCAGCAGCTTAGAGGCTGGTAGGAAGTTTAACACCGGGGAGCTGTTTTTT; CDR3 protein: CASSLEAGRKFNTGELFF
J gene: TRBJ2-3; clone size: .; D gene: TRBD2; V gene: TRBV2; CDR3 DNA: TGTGCCAGCACCGGGAGGTCTTCGTACGCAGATACGCAGTATTTT; CDR3 protein: CASTGRSSYADTQYF
J gene: TRBJ2-7; clone size: .; D gene: .; V gene: TRBV28; CDR3 DNA: TGTGCCAGCAGACAGAGCGGGACAACCTACGAGCAGTACTTC; CDR3 protein: CASRQSGTTYEQYF
J gene: TRBJ2-7; clone size: once; D gene: TRBD2; V gene: TRBV18; CDR3 DNA: TGTGCCAGCTCACTTGGGGAGGGAAGCTCCTACGAGCAGTACTTC; CDR3 protein: CASSLGEGSSYEQYF
J gene: TRBJ2-2; clone size: .; D gene: .; V gene: TRBV19; CDR3 DNA: TGTGCCAGCAGTTATTGGTCCACTTTAGGCGGGGAGCTGTTTTTT; CDR3 protein: CASSYWSTLGGELFF
J gene: TRBJ2-7; clone size: .; D gene: TRBD1; V gene: TRBV6-5; CDR3 DNA: TGTGCCAGCAGTTCCCCTCCGGGACAGTGGACCTACGAGCAGTACTTC; CDR3 protein: CASSSPPGQWTYEQYF
J gene: TRBJ1-4; clone size: .; D gene: .; V gene: TRBV2; CDR3 DNA: TGTGCCAGCAGTCCCCGGGAAACCAGTGAAAAACTGTTTTTT; CDR3 protein: CASSPRETSEKLFF
J gene: TRBJ2-1; clone size: .; D gene: TRBD2; V gene: TRBV29-1; CDR3 DNA: TGCAGCGTTACCGGGACTAGCGGATGGAATGAGCAGTTCTTC; CDR3 protein: CSVTGTSGWNEQFF
J gene: TRBJ2-1; clone size: .; D gene: .; V gene: TRBV28; CDR3 DNA: TGTGCCAGCAGCAGACCGGTCGGGAACAATGAGCAGTTCTTC; CDR3 protein: CASSRPVGNNEQFF
J gene: TRBJ2-7; clone size: .; D gene: .; V gene: TRBV10-3; CDR3 DNA: TGTGCCATCAGTGAGTCGAAGAACGAGCAGTACTTC; CDR3 protein: CAISESKNEQYF
J gene: TRBJ2-7; clone size: .; D gene: TRBD2; V gene: TRBV11-2; CDR3 DNA: TGTGCCAGCAGCTTACTAGCGGGAGTGGGTGAGCAGTACTTC; CDR3 protein: CASSLLAGVGEQYF
J gene: TRBJ2-2; clone size: .; D gene: .; V gene: TRBV30; CDR3 DNA: TGTGCCTGGAGTGTACAGGTGGCGACCGGGGAGCTGTTTTTT; CDR3 protein: CAWSVQVATGELFF
J gene: TRBJ2-2; clone size: .; D gene: TRBD2; V gene: TRBV14; CDR3 DNA: TGTGCCAGCAGCTCAGGACCCGCGGGGGACTTAAGCACCGGGGAGCTGTTTTTT; CDR3 protein: CASSSGPAGDLSTGELFF
J gene: TRBJ2-6; clone size: .; D gene: .; V gene: TRBV9; CDR3 DNA: TGTGCCAGCAGCGTAGGCTACGTATACTCTGGGGCCAACGTCCTGACTTTC; CDR3 protein: CASSVGYVYSGANVLTF
J gene: TRBJ1-4; clone size: few; D gene: .; V gene: TRBV30; CDR3 DNA: TGTGCCTGGAGTGCCAGATCAGTAAAGGAAAAACTGTTTTTT; CDR3 protein: CAWSARSVKEKLFF
J gene: TRBJ2-7; clone size: .; D gene: TRBD1; V gene: TRBV5-1; CDR3 DNA: TGCGCCAGCAATATCGGAGACAGGGACGAGCAGTACTTC; CDR3 protein: CASNIGDRDEQYF
J gene: TRBJ1-2; clone size: few; D gene: .; V gene: TRBV6-5; CDR3 DNA: TGTGCCAGCAGTTATACGAAGGATCGTCTCATTTATGGCTACACCTTC; CDR3 protein: CASSYTKDRLIYGYTF